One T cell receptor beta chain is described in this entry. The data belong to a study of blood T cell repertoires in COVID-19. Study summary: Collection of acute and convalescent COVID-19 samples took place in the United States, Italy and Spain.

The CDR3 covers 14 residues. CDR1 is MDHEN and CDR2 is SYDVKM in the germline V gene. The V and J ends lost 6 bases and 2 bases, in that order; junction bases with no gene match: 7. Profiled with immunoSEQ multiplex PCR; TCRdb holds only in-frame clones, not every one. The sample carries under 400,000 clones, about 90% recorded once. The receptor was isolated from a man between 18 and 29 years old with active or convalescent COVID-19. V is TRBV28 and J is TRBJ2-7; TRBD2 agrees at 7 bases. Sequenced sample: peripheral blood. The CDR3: CASSPGTTTYEQYF. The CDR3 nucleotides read TGTGCCAGCAGCCCCGGGACTACTACCTACGAGCAGTACTTC.